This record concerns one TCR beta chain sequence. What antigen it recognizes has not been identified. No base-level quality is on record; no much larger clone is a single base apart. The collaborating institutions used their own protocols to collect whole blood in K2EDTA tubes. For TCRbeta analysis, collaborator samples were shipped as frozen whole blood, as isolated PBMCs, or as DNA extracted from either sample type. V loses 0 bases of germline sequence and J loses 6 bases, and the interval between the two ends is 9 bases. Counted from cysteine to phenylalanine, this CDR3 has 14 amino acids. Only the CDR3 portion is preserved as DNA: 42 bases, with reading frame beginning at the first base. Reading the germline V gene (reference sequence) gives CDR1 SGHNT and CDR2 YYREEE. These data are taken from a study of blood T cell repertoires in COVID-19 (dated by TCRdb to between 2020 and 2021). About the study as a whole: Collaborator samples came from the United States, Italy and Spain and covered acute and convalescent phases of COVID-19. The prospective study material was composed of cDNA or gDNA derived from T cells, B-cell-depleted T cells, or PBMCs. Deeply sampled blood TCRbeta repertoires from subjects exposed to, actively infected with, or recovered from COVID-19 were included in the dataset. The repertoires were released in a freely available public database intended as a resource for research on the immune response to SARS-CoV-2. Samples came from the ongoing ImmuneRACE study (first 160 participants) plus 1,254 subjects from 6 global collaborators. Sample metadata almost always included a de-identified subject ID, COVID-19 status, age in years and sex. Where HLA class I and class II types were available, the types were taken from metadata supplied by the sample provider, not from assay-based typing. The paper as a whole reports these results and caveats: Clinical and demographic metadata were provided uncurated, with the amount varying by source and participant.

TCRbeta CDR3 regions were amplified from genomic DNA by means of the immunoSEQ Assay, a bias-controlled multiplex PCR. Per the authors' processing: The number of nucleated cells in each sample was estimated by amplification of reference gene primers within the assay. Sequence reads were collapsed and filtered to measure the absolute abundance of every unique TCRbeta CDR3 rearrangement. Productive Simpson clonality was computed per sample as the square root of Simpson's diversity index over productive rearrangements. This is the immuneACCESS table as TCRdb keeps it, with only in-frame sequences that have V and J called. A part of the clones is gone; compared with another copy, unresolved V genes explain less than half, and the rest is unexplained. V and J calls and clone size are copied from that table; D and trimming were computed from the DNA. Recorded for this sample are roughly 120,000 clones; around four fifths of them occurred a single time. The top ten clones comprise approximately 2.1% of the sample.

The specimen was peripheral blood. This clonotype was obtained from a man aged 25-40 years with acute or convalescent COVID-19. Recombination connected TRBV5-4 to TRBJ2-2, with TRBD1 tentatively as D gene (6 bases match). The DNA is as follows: TGTGCCAGCAGCTTGGGACAGGCAGCCGGGGAGCTGTTTTTT. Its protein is CASSLGQAAGELFF.